Listed below are T cell receptor beta chains from one sample, sequenced in a study of CD8 T cells in ankylosing spondylitis. TCRdb independently ran MiXCR on the 5' RACE reads; one entry per CDR3 protein. The sample contains roughly 100,000 distinct CDR3 sequences, 24% of which appear only once. Material: synovial fluid, either unsorted or a sorted T cell fraction (not recorded which). These TCRs come from a male donor with ankylosing spondylitis. CDR3s leave out the opening cysteine and the closing phenylalanine or tryptophan. Size values are once, few and many counts, or a class for expanded clones, and some rows have none.

v_call,clone_size,cdr3_aa
TRBV7-8,few,ASSLQGLYEQY
TRBV20-1,NA,SAMRTTEAF
TRBV29-1,many,SHWGLETQY
TRBV10-3,many,AITYEGATSGYT
TRBV2,NA,ASSGQGDNQPQH
TRBV12-3/TRBV12-4,many,ASSLGGRDNEQF
TRBV10-3,NA,AISGSDTSHLNTEAF
TRBV16,NA,ASSQPLGGEQF
TRBV18,NA,ASSPWTGSTMNTEAF
TRBV5-4,NA,ASSLNPLLAGVADTQY
TRBV5-6,few,ASSLEQTSYNEQF
TRBV3-1,NA,ASSLSSGRPGGELF
TRBV20-1,few,SARQRGTQY
TRBV29-1,NA,SVGRGTDTQY
TRBV2,few,ASSERSLSGGYT
TRBV5-6,NA,ASSLEPRGRRYYEQY
TRBV20-1,few,SARDGGTSGNMGETQY
TRBV7-8,few,ASSLYEGMQPQH
TRBV3-1,few,ASSLNQGSSGNTIY
TRBV4-1,NA,ASSQSAVHEQY
TRBV3-1,once,ASSQPGGDTQY
TRBV27,NA,ASSSLDRDNQPQH